A single sample is the source of the 4 T cell receptor beta chains below, sequenced in a study. Via MiXCR, TCRdb re-called the RT-PCR reads, giving one row per CDR3 protein. Seen here are fewer than 800,000 distinct CDR3 sequences, over 12% observed once, and the top ten hold just over 3.5%. Source material: memory CD4+ T cells from blood. The receptor set was obtained from a female donor in good health, serving as a healthy control.

This clonotype was counted many times. The genes are TRBV20-1 and TRBJ1-1; 9 bases are a match to TRBD1. The CDR3 has 15 amino acids. The J segment lost 1 base and the V segment lost 3 bases, leaving 6 bases of the junction unmatched. Germline values: CDR1 DFQATT, CDR2 SNEGSKA (reference sequence). CDR3 coding DNA: TGCAGTGCTAGGAGGACAGGGGATTCGAACACTGAAGCTTTCTTT. Amino acid sequence: CSARRTGDSNTEAFF.

The table lists this clonotype with a few counts. The chain uses TRBV27 and TRBJ1-1, with no clear D. This CDR3 spans 12 amino acids. V was trimmed by 6 bases and J by 4 bases, leaving 9 bases between them. Germline loops: CDR1 MNHEY, CDR2 SMNVEV (reference sequence). In DNA, the CDR3 is TGTGCCAGCAGAGACCGTAGCACTGAAGCTTTCTTT. This codes for CASRDRSTEAFF.

This chain connects TRBV7-2 to TRBJ1-6; possibly TRBD1 for D (6 bases). V lost 11 bases, J lost 5 bases, and 16 bases lay in between. The germline gives CDR1 SGHTA, CDR2 FQGNSA. This CDR3 region has 14 residues. The chain's CDR3 is CAGQSGQNNSPLHF. As DNA, the CDR3 is TGTGCCGGCCAGTCGGGACAAAATAATTCACCCCTCCACTTT.

This clonotype is a singleton in its sample. A much larger clonotype is one base distant, so this may be a read error. This chain joins TRBV20-1 and TRBJ2-5; TRBD2 matches at 8 bases. Germline loops: CDR1 DFQATT, CDR2 SNEGSKA (reference sequence). The CDR3 is 16 amino acids. The CDR3 nucleotides read TGCAATGCTAGAGATCTTAACGGGAGGGCCCTGGAGACCCAGTACTTC. It yields the protein CNARDLNGRALETQYF.